This T cell receptor beta chain was identified during a study of TIL therapy for anti-PD-1-resistant metastatic lung cancer. Background on the study: Tumors were harvested before any PD-1/PD-L1 blockade. Half of patients were current or former smokers.

Specified time point: pre-treatment sample, taken before nivolumab and TIL therapy. This CDR3 is 15 amino acids long. Germline values: CDR1 SGHRS, CDR2 YFSETQ. Trimming pared 0 bases from V and 0 bases from J, leaving 7 bases between. This was the immunoSEQ v3 assay. Profiled with immunoSEQ multiplex PCR; TCRdb holds only in-frame clones, not every one. Of 55,000 to 65,000 clones listed, 69% are singletons. The rearrangement joins TRBV5-1 to TRBJ1-3; maybe TRBD1 (6 bases). The TCR was taken from a person between 30 and 79 years old with non-small cell lung cancer. The source was blood, collected at baseline. The CDR3 DNA reads TGCGCCAGCAGCTTGGGGACAGACTCTGGAAACACCATATATTTT. This gives the protein CASSLGTDSGNTIYF.